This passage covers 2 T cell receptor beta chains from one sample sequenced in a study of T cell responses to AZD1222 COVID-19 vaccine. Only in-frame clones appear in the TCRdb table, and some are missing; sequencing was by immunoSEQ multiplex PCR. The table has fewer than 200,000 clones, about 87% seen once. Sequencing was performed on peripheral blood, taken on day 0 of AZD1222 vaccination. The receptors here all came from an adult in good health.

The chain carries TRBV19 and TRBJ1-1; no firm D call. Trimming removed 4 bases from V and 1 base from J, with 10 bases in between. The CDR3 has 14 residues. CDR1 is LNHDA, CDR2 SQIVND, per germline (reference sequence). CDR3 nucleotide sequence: TGTGCCAGTAGTAGGACCGCATCGAACACTGAAGCTTTCTTT. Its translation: CASSRTASNTEAFF.

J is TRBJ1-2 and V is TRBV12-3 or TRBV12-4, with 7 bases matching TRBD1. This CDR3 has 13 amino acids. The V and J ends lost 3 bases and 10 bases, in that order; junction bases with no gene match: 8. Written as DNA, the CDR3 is TGTGCCAGCAGTTTGGGCAGGGGGACCCTCTACACCTTC. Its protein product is CASSLGRGTLYTF.